This TCR beta chain was sequenced for a study of CD8 T cells in Susac syndrome. This CDR3 has 18 residues. Germline lookup yields CDR1 LGHNA and CDR2 YNFKEQ. With 1 base clipped from V and 1 base from J, the junction kept 5 bases outside the gene matches. RNA was extracted with the RNeasy kit, and a quantity of roughly 0.45 to 1 ug was reverse transcribed using random hexamers. Each CDR3 protein is one row after TCRdb ran MiXCR on the immunoSEQ multiplex PCR reads. The data show 120,000 or so distinct CDR3 sequences, just under 95% seen once. Sequencing input: CD8+ T cells from PBMCs. V is TRBV4-2 and J is TRBJ2-6, with TRBD2 matching 9 bases. The sequence was obtained from a human donor with Susac syndrome. CDR3 protein: CASSQAPSGESGANVLTF. In DNA form, the CDR3 reads TGTGCCAGCAGCCAAGCCCCTAGCGGGGAGTCTGGGGCCAACGTCCTGACTTTC.